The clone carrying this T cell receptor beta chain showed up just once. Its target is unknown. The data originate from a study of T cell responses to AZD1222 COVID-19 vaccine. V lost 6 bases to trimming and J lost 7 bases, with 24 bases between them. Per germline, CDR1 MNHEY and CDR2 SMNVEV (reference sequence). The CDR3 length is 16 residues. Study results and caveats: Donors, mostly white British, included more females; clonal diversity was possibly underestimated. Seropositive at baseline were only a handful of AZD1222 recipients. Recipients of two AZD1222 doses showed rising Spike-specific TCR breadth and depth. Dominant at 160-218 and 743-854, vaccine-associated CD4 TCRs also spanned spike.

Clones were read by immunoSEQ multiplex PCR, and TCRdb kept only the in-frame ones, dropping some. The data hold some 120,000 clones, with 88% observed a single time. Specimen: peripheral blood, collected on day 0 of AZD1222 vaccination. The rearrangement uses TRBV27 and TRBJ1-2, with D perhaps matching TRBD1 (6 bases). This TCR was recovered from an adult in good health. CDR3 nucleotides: TGTGCCAGCAGGCCGGGACATAACTTTAATTGGGGTGGCTACACCTTC. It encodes CASRPGHNFNWGGYTF.